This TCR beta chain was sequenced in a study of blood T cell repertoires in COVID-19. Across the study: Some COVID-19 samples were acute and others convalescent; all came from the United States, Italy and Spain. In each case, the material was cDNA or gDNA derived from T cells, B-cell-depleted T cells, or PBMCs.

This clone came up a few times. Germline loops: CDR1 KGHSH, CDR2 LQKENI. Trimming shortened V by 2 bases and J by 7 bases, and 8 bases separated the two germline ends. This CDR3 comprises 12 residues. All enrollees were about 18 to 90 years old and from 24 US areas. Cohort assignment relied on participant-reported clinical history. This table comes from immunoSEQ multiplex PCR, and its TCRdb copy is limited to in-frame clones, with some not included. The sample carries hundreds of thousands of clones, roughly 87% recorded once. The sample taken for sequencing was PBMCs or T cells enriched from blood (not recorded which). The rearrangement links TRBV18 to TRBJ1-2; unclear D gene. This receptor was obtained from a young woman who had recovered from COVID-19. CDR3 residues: CASSPWESGYTF. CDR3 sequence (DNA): TGTGCCAGCTCACCATGGGAGAGTGGCTACACCTTC.